This TCR beta chain was obtained from a study of monozygotic twins with inflammatory bowel disease. Study observations and caveats: Versus healthy twins, IBD patients showed fewer clonotypes shared with others, especially with disease activity. The analysis yielded no support for one strong signal or clonotype associated with IBD.

Concerning this clonotype: What it binds is unknown.

The CDR3 loop spans 15 amino acids. Per the germline V gene, CDR1 is ENHRY and CDR2 is SYGVKD. Every TCR library drew on about 3,300 ng of total RNA. From its re-call of the 5' RACE reads, TCRdb lists each CDR3 protein once, without DNA. This sample lists about 150,000 distinct CDR3 sequences; its ten largest clones have 0.95% to 1.5%. This sequence originates from a human donor with ulcerative colitis or Crohn's disease, or a healthy co-twin of an affected twin (not recorded which). This rearrangement joins TRBV10-3 to TRBJ1-1; TCRdb designates TRBD1, a call that cannot be tested without DNA. The sequencing sample was made of blood. The CDR3 here is CAISYQRTANTEAFF.